Shown below are 27 T cell receptor beta chains from a single sample sequenced in a study of T-cell memory formation after mild COVID-19. TCRdb re-called the 5' RACE reads through MiXCR, storing one row per CDR3 protein. The data hold 580,000 or so distinct CDR3 sequences, with 15% to 20% observed a single time. Sample: PBMCs or a T cell subset sorted from them (not recorded which). The receptors were gathered from an adult woman who had mild COVID-19 (a few samples of this study predate the infection). Cell type and time point are not known.

This clonotype has a handful of counts. The chain joins TRBV12-3 or TRBV12-4 to TRBJ1-1; D remains ambiguous. Trimming took 3 bases from V and 1 from J, leaving 6 bases between them. The CDR3 is 13 amino acids. CDR3 amino acids: CASSFLWNTEAFF. CDR3 in DNA: TGTGCCAGCAGTTTTTTGTGGAACACTGAAGCTTTCTTT.

The sample holds many counts of this clonotype. This chain links TRBV12-3 or TRBV12-4 with TRBJ2-7, with 10 bases that match TRBD2. Germline trimming cut 6 bases from V and 6 bases from J; bases unmatched to any gene: 5. The CDR3 runs 13 residues. The CDR3 DNA reads as TGTGCCAGCAGCAGCGGGGGGGCTGGCGAGCAGTACTTC. Encoded protein: CASSSGGAGEQYF.

The V call is TRBV6-5, the J call TRBJ1-5, with D possibly being TRBD1 (5 bases). Per the germline V gene, CDR1 is MNHEY and CDR2 is SVGAGI. CDR3 size: 15 residues. Trimming shortened V by 5 bases and J by 2 bases, and 13 bases separated the two germline ends. The CDR3 loop is CASSPRQTRNQPQHF. CDR3 sequence (DNA): TGTGCCAGCAGTCCCCGACAGACACGCAATCAGCCCCAGCATTTT.

Many counts were recorded for this clonotype. This chain joins TRBV10-3 and TRBJ2-3; 13 nucleotides line up with TRBD2. The V and J ends lost 2 bases and 1 base, in that order; junction bases with no gene match: 6. The CDR3 is made up of 18 amino acids. The germline V gene encodes CDR1 ENHRY and CDR2 SYGVKD. This chain's CDR3 is CAISETLLAGGRTDTQYF. The CDR3 nucleotides are TGTGCCATCAGTGAGACACTACTAGCGGGGGGGCGCACAGATACGCAGTATTTT.

The rearrangement uses TRBV28 and TRBJ2-5; no clear D gene. The CDR3 has 13 residues. Germline V lookup: CDR1 MDHEN, CDR2 SYDVKM. V lost 7 bases to trimming and J lost 5 bases, with 14 bases between them. The CDR3: CASTSAGSETQYF. The CDR3 DNA is TGTGCCAGCACCTCCGCCGGTTCGGAGACCCAGTACTTC.

This clonotype was picked up many times. The CDR3 bases are TGTGCCAGCAGTGAAGGGACAGCCAATGAGCAGTTCTTC. Amino acids: CASSEGTANEQFF. This chain connects TRBV25-1 to TRBJ2-1, with 7 bases aligning to TRBD1. The junction had 1 base not matched to a gene; V was cut back by 2 bases and J by 6 bases. Per the germline V gene, CDR1 is MGHDK and CDR2 is SYGVNS. The CDR3 has 13 residues.

J is TRBJ1-5 and V is TRBV9; D not resolved. The CDR3 contains 15 residues. Deletions cut 3 bases from V and 0 bases from J, with 10 bases between. Germline values: CDR1 SGDLS, CDR2 YYNGEE. This CDR3 reads CASSAGLYSNQPQHF. In nucleotides, the CDR3 is TGTGCCAGCAGCGCCGGACTTTATAGCAATCAGCCCCAGCATTTT. Looking up the rest from reference TRBV9 and TRBJ1-5 gives the full variable domain: DSGVTQTPKHLITATGQRVTLRCSPRSGDLSVYWYQQSLDQGLQFLIQYYNGEERAKGNILERFSAQQFPDLHSELNLSSLELGDSALYFCASSAGLYSNQPQHFGDGTRLSIL.

The genes are TRBV20-1 and TRBJ2-7; 9 bases are a match to TRBD1. Germline CDR1 is DFQATT and CDR2 is SNEGSKA (reference sequence). V dropped 6 bases and J dropped 3; count of bases not matched to a gene: 3. There are 12 residues in the CDR3. As DNA, the CDR3 is TGCAGTGCAACGACAGGGGGCTACGAGCAGTACTTC. It specifies CSATTGGYEQYF.

The chain combines TRBV20-1 with TRBJ2-2, with unresolved D. The CDR3 contains 14 residues. Deletions cut 6 bases from V and 0 bases from J, with 11 bases between. Germline V CDR1 and CDR2: DFQATT, SNEGSKA (reference sequence). CDR3 nucleotides: TGCAGTGCCCTACTAAAACCGAACACCGGGGAGCTGTTTTTT. It is translated as CSALLKPNTGELFF.

The rearrangement joins TRBV7-3 to TRBJ2-3; 13 nucleotides align to TRBD2. CDR1 and CDR2 from the germline V gene are SGHTA and FQGTGA. The CDR3 is made up of 16 amino acids. V lost 5 bases and J lost 7; bases outside the gene matches: 9. The CDR3 region is CASSPITSGRANTQYF. CDR3 sequence (DNA): TGTGCCAGCAGCCCGATCACTAGCGGGAGGGCCAATACGCAGTATTTT.

This clonotype turned up a few times. The chain recombines TRBV12-3 or TRBV12-4 with TRBJ1-1, with 10 bases aligning to TRBD1. With 1 base clipped from V and 5 bases from J, the junction kept 4 bases outside the gene matches. The CDR3 is 15 amino acids. The chain's CDR3 is CASSLVGTGVTEAFF. CDR3 sequence (DNA): TGTGCCAGCAGTTTAGTAGGGACAGGGGTTACTGAAGCTTTCTTT.

J is TRBJ1-1 and V is TRBV14; the D is unclear. Per the germline V gene, CDR1 is SGHDN and CDR2 is FVKESK. The V and J ends lost 2 bases and 2 bases respectively, with 6 bases between them. This CDR3 is 13 amino acids long. CDR3 residues: CASSQWINTEAFF. The CDR3, as DNA: TGTGCCAGCAGCCAATGGATCAACACTGAAGCTTTCTTT.

This clonotype turned up a few times. This chain connects TRBV2 to TRBJ1-6; 10 bases match TRBD1. This CDR3 contains 15 residues. CDR1 and CDR2 (germline): SNHLY, FYNNEI. V lost 6 bases, J lost 8 bases, and 7 bases stayed unmatched. CDR3: CASRTQGTGDSPLHF. CDR3 bases: TGTGCCAGCAGAACCCAAGGGACAGGGGATTCACCCCTCCACTTT.

The chain uses TRBV7-9 and TRBJ2-2, with 7 bases matching TRBD1. CDR1 is SEHNR, CDR2 FQNEAQ, per germline (reference sequence). The CDR3 loop spans 16 amino acids. Trimming removed 5 bases from V and 2 bases from J; junction bases left unmatched: 8. CDR3 amino acids: CASSQPTGINTGELFF. In nucleotides, the CDR3 is TGTGCCAGCAGCCAACCGACAGGGATCAACACCGGGGAGCTGTTTTTT.

This clonotype was seen only a few times. The V call is TRBV10-3, the J call TRBJ2-1; perhaps TRBD1 as D (6 bases). The germline CDR1 and CDR2 sequences are ENHRY and SYGVKD. The CDR3 has 16 residues. V was cut by 4 bases and J by 3 bases, with 16 bases left in between. The CDR3 coding sequence is TGTGCCATCAGTGTTACAGGGCCTTCTGACTACAATGAGCAGTTCTTC. Amino acid sequence: CAISVTGPSDYNEQFF.

The rearrangement joins TRBV3-1 to TRBJ2-7; a weak D match, TRBD2 (6 bases). V was pared by 4 bases and J by 8 bases, with 15 bases between. Germline CDR1 LGHDT, CDR2 YNNKEL (reference sequence). The CDR3 totals 13 residues. CDR3 amino acids: CASSPRGKRQQYF. The CDR3 DNA is TGTGCCAGCAGCCCTCGGGGGAAGAGGCAGCAGTACTTC.

The chain uses TRBV24-1 and TRBJ1-5, with D unresolved. The V gene's germline CDR1 is KGHDR and CDR2 SFDVKD. With 5 bases removed from V and 3 bases from J, the gap between germline ends came to 7 bases. This CDR3 has 13 amino acids. The CDR3 loop reads CATSAEANQPQHF. DNA of the CDR3: TGTGCCACCAGTGCAGAGGCCAATCAGCCCCAGCATTTT.

This clonotype was seen a few times. This chain joins TRBV6-2 or TRBV6-3 and TRBJ2-7; weak D call: TRBD2 (6 bases). This CDR3 contains 13 residues. Trimming removed 8 bases from V and 1 base from J, with 12 bases in between. The germline V gene has CDR1 MNHEY and CDR2 SVGEGT. CDR3 in DNA: TGTGCCAGCTCGGGCGGGATGTCCTACGAGCAGTACTTC. As protein: CASSGGMSYEQYF.

The chain joins TRBV19 to TRBJ2-5; D may be TRBD1 (5 bases). The CDR3 consists of 14 residues. CDR1 LNHDA and CDR2 SQIVND come from the germline V gene (reference sequence). V was shortened by 6 bases and J by 4 bases, with 15 bases between the two germline ends. The CDR3 sequence: CASSPTVISETQYF. For the CDR3, the DNA is TGTGCCAGTAGCCCGACAGTAATATCAGAGACCCAGTACTTC. The full variable domain, in which reference TRBV19 and TRBJ2-5 provide the parts outside the CDR3, is DGGITQSPKYLFRKEGQNVTLSCEQNLNHDAMYWYRQDPGQGLRLIYYSQIVNDFQKGDIAEGYSVSREKKESFPLTVTSAQKNPTAFYLCASSPTVISETQYFGPGTRLLVL.

In its sample, this clonotype was seen a few times. The J gene is TRBJ1-6, the V gene TRBV3-1, with D tentatively TRBD1 (5 bases). From germline, CDR1 is LGHDT and CDR2 YNNKEL (reference sequence). Trimming removed 7 bases at V and 0 bases at J, with 10 bases between. CDR3 length: 15 residues. The CDR3 DNA follows: TGTGCCAGCAACCCGGGGGACTCCTATAATTCACCCCTCCACTTT. Protein: CASNPGDSYNSPLHF.

This clonotype has a handful of counts. V is TRBV29-1 and J is TRBJ2-1, with 9 nucleotides matching TRBD1. The CDR3 extends over 14 amino acids. V dropped 4 bases and J dropped 3; count of bases not matched to a gene: 4. The V gene's germline CDR1 is SQVTM and CDR2 ANQGSEA. The CDR3 loop is CSVVRQGDYNEQFF. The DNA of the CDR3 is TGCAGCGTTGTAAGACAGGGGGACTACAATGAGCAGTTCTTC.

V gene TRBV12-3 or TRBV12-4 combines with J gene TRBJ1-4, with 7 bases that match TRBD1. V trimming: 6 bases; J trimming: 8 bases; junction bases outside the gene matches: 9. CDR3 size: 14 residues. The CDR3 region is CASRPRGRGEKLFF. Here the CDR3 DNA reads TGTGCCAGCAGACCCAGGGGGAGAGGAGAAAAACTGTTTTTT.

This clonotype was seen more than once but under ten times. This chain connects TRBV11-2 to TRBJ2-2; D may correspond to TRBD1 or TRBD2 (5 bases each). Germline V gives CDR1 SGHAT, CDR2 FQNNGV. Trimming shortened V by 0 bases and J by 1 base, and 24 bases separated the two germline ends. The CDR3 covers 21 residues. The CDR3 sequence is CASSLDPPPVGDQMNTGELFF. For the CDR3, the DNA is TGTGCCAGCAGCTTAGACCCGCCGCCGGTGGGGGACCAAATGAACACCGGGGAGCTGTTTTTT.

In its sample, this clonotype was seen a few times. CDR3 bases: TGTGCCAGCAGCTTAAAACACAACGGAAACACCATATATTTT. This translates into CASSLKHNGNTIYF. The chain uses TRBV7-2 and TRBJ1-3; D not resolved. CDR1 and CDR2 from the germline V gene are SGHTA and FQGNSA. Deletions cut 2 bases from V and 4 bases from J, with 9 bases between. The length of the CDR3 is 14 residues.

This clonotype was found a few times. This chain links TRBV4-2 with TRBJ1-1; possible D gene TRBD1, 6 bases. Trimming left V 4 bases short and J 4 bases short, with 19 bases between. Per germline, CDR1 LGHNA and CDR2 YNFKEQ. CDR3 size: 16 residues. The DNA for the CDR3 is TGTGCCAGCAGCCTAGCGGCAGGGGCTGAGGGCACTGAAGCTTTCTTT. Translating it yields CASSLAAGAEGTEAFF.

J is TRBJ1-4 and V is TRBV4-2; no clear D gene. The CDR3 runs to 17 residues. V was shortened by 0 bases and J by 4 bases, with 15 bases between the two germline ends. Germline lookup yields CDR1 LGHNA and CDR2 YNFKEQ. CDR3 in amino acids: CASSQDSTRANNEKLFF. The CDR3 DNA reads TGTGCCAGCAGCCAAGATAGCACAAGGGCCAATAATGAAAAACTGTTTTTT.

This clonotype showed up just a few times. Since a much larger clone is just one base distant, this may be a read error. The CDR3 sequence: CASSVTANTEAFF. CDR3 nucleotide sequence: TGTGCCAGCAGTGTGACAGCGAACACTGAAGCTTTCTTT. The V call is TRBV28, the J call TRBJ1-1, with a weak D call TRBD1 (5 bases). The V end was cut by 5 bases, the J end by 1 base, with 8 bases between. The CDR3 covers 13 residues. The germline CDR1 and CDR2 sequences are MDHEN and SYDVKM.